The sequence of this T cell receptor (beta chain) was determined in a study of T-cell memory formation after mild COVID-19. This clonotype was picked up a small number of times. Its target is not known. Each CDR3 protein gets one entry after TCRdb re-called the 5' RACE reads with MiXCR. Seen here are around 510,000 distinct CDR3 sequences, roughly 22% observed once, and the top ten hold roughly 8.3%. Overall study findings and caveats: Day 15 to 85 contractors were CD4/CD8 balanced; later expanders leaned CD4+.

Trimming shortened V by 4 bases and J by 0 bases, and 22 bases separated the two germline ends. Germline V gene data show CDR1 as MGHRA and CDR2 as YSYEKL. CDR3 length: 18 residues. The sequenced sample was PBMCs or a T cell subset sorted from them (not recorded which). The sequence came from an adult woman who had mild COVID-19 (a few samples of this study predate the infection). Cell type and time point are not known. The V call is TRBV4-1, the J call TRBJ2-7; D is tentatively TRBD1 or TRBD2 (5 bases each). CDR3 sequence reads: CASSPRGTGTGPSYEQYF. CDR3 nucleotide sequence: TGCGCCAGCAGCCCCAGAGGAACCGGGACGGGGCCCTCCTACGAGCAGTACTTC.